This record looks at one T cell receptor (beta chain) sequence and its context. V dropped 0 bases and J dropped 2 bases, with 10 bases sitting between them. The length of the CDR3 is 15 residues. Germline CDR1 is LGHDT and CDR2 is YNNKEL (reference sequence). Original processing methods: Estimation of nucleated cell counts relied on the amplification of reference gene primers. The method was immunoSEQ multiplex PCR; TCRdb's version includes in-frame clones alone and lacks a portion of them. V and J calls and clone size are those listed in that table; D and trimming were worked out from the DNA. The sample includes tens of thousands of clones, 90% of them seen just once. This entry is derived from a study of blood T cell repertoires in COVID-19.

The TCR sequence derives from a human donor in a cohort sampled during active COVID-19. V usage is TRBV3-1 (or the pseudogene TRBV3-2) and J usage is TRBJ2-5; D unclear. Sequenced input: peripheral blood. The CDR3 DNA follows: TGTGCCAGCAGCCAAGACCCACAAAAACAAGAGACCCAGTACTTC. It is translated as CASSQDPQKQETQYF.